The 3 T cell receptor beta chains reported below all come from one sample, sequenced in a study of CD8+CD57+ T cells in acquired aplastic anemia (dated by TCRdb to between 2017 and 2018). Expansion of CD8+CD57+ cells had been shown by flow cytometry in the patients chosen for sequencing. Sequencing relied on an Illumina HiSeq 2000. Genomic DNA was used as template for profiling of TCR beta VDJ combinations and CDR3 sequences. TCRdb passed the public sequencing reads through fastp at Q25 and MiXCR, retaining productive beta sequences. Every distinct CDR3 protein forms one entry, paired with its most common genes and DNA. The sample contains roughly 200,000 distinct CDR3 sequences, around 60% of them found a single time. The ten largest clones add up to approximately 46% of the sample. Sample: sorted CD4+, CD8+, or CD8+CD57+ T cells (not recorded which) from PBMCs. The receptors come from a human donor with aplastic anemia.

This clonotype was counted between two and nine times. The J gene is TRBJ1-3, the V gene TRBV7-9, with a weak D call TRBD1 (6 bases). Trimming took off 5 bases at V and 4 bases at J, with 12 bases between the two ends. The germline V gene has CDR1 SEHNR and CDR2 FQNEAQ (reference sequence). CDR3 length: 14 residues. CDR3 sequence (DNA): TGTGCCAGCAGCCTACAGGGTTTGGGAAACACCATATATTTT. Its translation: CASSLQGLGNTIYF. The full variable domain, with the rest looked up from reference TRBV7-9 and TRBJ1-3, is DTGVSQNPRHKITKRGQNVTFRCDPISEHNRLYWYRQTLGQGPEFLTYFQNEAQLEKSRLLSDRFSAERPKGSFSTLEIQRTEQGDSAMYLCASSLQGLGNTIYFGEGSWLTVV.

The CDR3 coding sequence is TGTGCCAGCAGCTTTTTTGAAGGGCTTTCACCCCTCCACTTT. Translated: CASSFFEGLSPLHF. This chain connects TRBV7-9 to TRBJ1-6; no firm D call. CDR1 is SEHNR, CDR2 FQNEAQ, per germline (reference sequence). V was cut by 3 bases and J by 9 bases, with 12 bases left in between. The CDR3 runs 14 residues.

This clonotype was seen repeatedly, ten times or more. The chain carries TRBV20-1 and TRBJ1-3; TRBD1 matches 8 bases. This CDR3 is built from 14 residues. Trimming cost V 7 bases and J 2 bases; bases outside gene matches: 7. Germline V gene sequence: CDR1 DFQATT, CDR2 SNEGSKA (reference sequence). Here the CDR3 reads CSVKTGEAGNTIYF. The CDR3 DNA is TGCAGTGTAAAGACAGGGGAGGCTGGAAACACCATATATTTT.